A selection of T cell receptor beta chains follows, all from one sample in a study of blood T cell repertoires in COVID-19. Using immunoSEQ multiplex PCR, the repertoire was profiled, and TCRdb retains in-frame clones only, with some absent. Here the sample spans 150,000 or so clones, about 80% being singletons. The sequenced material came from peripheral blood. The receptor source for this set is a woman in her sixties or seventies with acute or convalescent COVID-19. CDR3s include the opening cysteine and the closing phenylalanine or tryptophan. A D gene is named only where the DNA matches it firmly. Some rows mark clone size as missing; the rest say once, few, many or name a class of expanded clone.

.	TRBV6-4	TRBJ2-2	.	TGTGCCAGCAGTGACCTCCCCACCGGGGAGCTGTTTTTT	CASSDLPTGELFF
TRBD1	TRBV20-1	TRBJ1-2	.	TGCAGTGCTAGTCTGGGACAGACTATCTATGGCTACACCTTC	CSASLGQTIYGYTF
TRBD2	TRBV7-2	TRBJ2-1	.	TGTGCCAGCAGCTTAGTCGCTAGCGGGAGGGGGGAGCAGTTCTTC	CASSLVASGRGEQFF
TRBD1	TRBV27	TRBJ1-5	.	TGTGCCCCACGATCCTTAGAACAGGGGGCGAAGTGTAGACTGCCCCAGCATTTT	CAPRSLEQGAKCRLPQHF
TRBD2	TRBV6-6	TRBJ2-4	many	TGTGCCAGCAGACCCGGACGGGGGGGAAACATTCAGTACTTC	CASRPGRGGNIQYF
TRBD1	TRBV3-1/TRBV3-2	TRBJ1-1	.	TGTGCCAGCAGACCGACAGGGGGCACTGAAGCTTTCTTT	CASRPTGGTEAFF
TRBD1	TRBV7-9	TRBJ1-5	.	TGTGCCAGCAGTTCTGACAGGGATAGCAATCAGCCCCAGCATTTT	CASSSDRDSNQPQHF
TRBD2	TRBV7-2	TRBJ2-7	few	TGTGCCAGCAGCTCAACCGGGACTACCTACGAGCAGTACTTC	CASSSTGTTYEQYF
TRBD1	TRBV7-8	TRBJ1-6	.	TGTGCCAGCAGCGAACAGGGGCAAGGGTCACCCCTCCACTTT	CASSEQGQGSPLHF
.	TRBV27	TRBJ1-2	.	TGTGCCAGCGGGAGTTTAGATGGCTACACCTTC	CASGSLDGYTF
TRBD1	TRBV11-1	TRBJ1-4	.	TGTGCCAGCAGCCGACAGGGGGCCGGTGAAAAACTGTTTTTT	CASSRQGAGEKLFF
TRBD2	TRBV12-3/TRBV12-4	TRBJ2-7	once	TGTGCCAGCAGACGACTAGCCGGCGAGCAGTACTTC	CASRRLAGEQYF
TRBD1	TRBV7-2	TRBJ2-7	few	TGTGCCAGCAGCCGGGGACAGGGTCTTTGGTACGAGCAGTACTTC	CASSRGQGLWYEQYF
TRBD1	TRBV11-3	TRBJ2-7	.	TGTGCCAGCAGCTTAGAGGGACAGCACTACGAGCAGTACTTC	CASSLEGQHYEQYF
.	TRBV2	TRBJ1-1	.	TGTGCCAGCAGTGAAAATACTAGGGTAGGGACTGAAGCTTTCTTT	CASSENTRVGTEAFF
.	TRBV6-1	TRBJ1-5	few	TGTGCCAGCAGTGAACGGGGGGGCGCGGGTCAGCCCCAGCATTTT	CASSERGGAGQPQHF
TRBD1	TRBV11-3	TRBJ1-5	.	TGTGCCAGCAGCTTCCAAGGACAGGTCCGCCCAGGACAGCCCCAGCATTTT	CASSFQGQVRPGQPQHF
TRBD2	TRBV28	TRBJ2-7	.	TGTGCCAGCAGTTTACTGAGCGGGGCAGGCTCCTACGAGCAGTACTTC	CASSLLSGAGSYEQYF
TRBD2	TRBV18	TRBJ2-5	once	TGTGCCAGCTCTCCCGGACTAGCGGGAGGAAAAGAGACCCAGTACTTC	CASSPGLAGGKETQYF
TRBD1	TRBV4-3	TRBJ1-1	.	TGCGCCAGCAGCCGTTACAGGGGCACTGAAGCTTTCTTT	CASSRYRGTEAFF
TRBD1	TRBV5-4	TRBJ1-1	.	TGTGCCAGCAGCGCTCGGACAGGGGGGATGAACACTGAAGCTTTCTTT	CASSARTGGMNTEAFF
TRBD1	TRBV7-8	TRBJ1-5	.	TGTGCCAGCAGATTAGGGACAGGGGGATTTCAGCCCCAGCATTTT	CASRLGTGGFQPQHF
.	TRBV27	TRBJ1-3	once	TGTGCCAGCAGTTTGCTGGGGAGCGGAAACACCATATATTTT	CASSLLGSGNTIYF
.	TRBV7-6	TRBJ1-2	few	TGTGCCAGCAGCCCCTCAGTCGGAGGAGGACCTTATGGCTACACCTTC	CASSPSVGGGPYGYTF
TRBD2	TRBV28	TRBJ2-7	.	TGTGCCAGCAGTTTAAGGCGGGAGGTATCGTACGAGCAGTACTTC	CASSLRREVSYEQYF
.	TRBV28	TRBJ1-6	few	TGTGCCAGCAGTTTATCAGCAGGTGGTAATTCACCCCTCCACTTT	CASSLSAGGNSPLHF
TRBD1	TRBV27	TRBJ2-6	.	TGTGCCAGCCACGCGGGACAGGGGAAGTCTGGGGCCAACGTCCTGACTTTC	CASHAGQGKSGANVLTF
.	TRBV4-1	TRBJ2-2	once	TGCGCCAGCAGACTAGGATTGCTTATAAACACCGGGGAGCTGTTTTTT	CASRLGLLINTGELFF
TRBD2	TRBV11-2	TRBJ2-1	.	TGTGCCAGCAGCTCAGAACCGGGACTAGCGGGCTACAATGAGCAGTTCTTC	CASSSEPGLAGYNEQFF
TRBD2	TRBV19	TRBJ2-1	.	TGTGCCAGTAGTATAGGTGGACTAGCGGGAGGGCACAATGAGCAGTTCTTC	CASSIGGLAGGHNEQFF
TRBD1	TRBV3-1/TRBV3-2	TRBJ1-5	.	TGTGCCAGCAGCCCTGGGACAGGGTATAGCAATCAGCCCCAGCATTTT	CASSPGTGYSNQPQHF
TRBD1	TRBV18	TRBJ2-7	few	TGTGCCAGCTCACCTCCTACAGGGGGCGGCGAGCAGTACTTC	CASSPPTGGGEQYF
.	TRBV2	TRBJ2-2	.	TGTGCCAGCAGTGGCGAGCGGGTGAACACCGGGGAGCTGTTTTTT	CASSGERVNTGELFF
.	TRBV19	TRBJ1-4	.	TGTGCCAGTAGTATAGGCGGACTGAGTAATGAAAAACTGTTTTTT	CASSIGGLSNEKLFF
TRBD1	TRBV27	TRBJ1-5	.	TGTGCCAGCAGTTTCTCCGGACAGGGGAGTATTCCCCAGCATTTT	CASSFSGQGSIPQHF
TRBD1	TRBV19	TRBJ1-6	.	TGTGCCAGTAGTATATCATGGGCCGGGACAGGGGGCAAGCCCCTCCACTTT	CASSISWAGTGGKPLHF
TRBD1	TRBV20-1	TRBJ2-7	.	TGCAGTGCTAGTCCACAGGGGGCGCACGAGCAGTACTTC	CSASPQGAHEQYF
TRBD1	TRBV14	TRBJ1-6	few	TGTGCCAGCAGCCACCGGGACAGTAATTCACCCCTCCACTTT	CASSHRDSNSPLHF
.	TRBV6-5	TRBJ1-5	.	TGTGCCAGCAGTTACTCGGGGGGGGGTCTTCAGCCCCAGCATTTT	CASSYSGGGLQPQHF
TRBD1	TRBV4-1	TRBJ1-1	.	TGCGCCAGCAGCTCCAGGGACAGCATGAACACTGAAGCTTTCTTT	CASSSRDSMNTEAFF
TRBD1	TRBV28	TRBJ1-6	.	TGTGCCAGCAGTTTTGGACAGGGTCAACAGAATTCACCCCTCCACTTT	CASSFGQGQQNSPLHF
.	TRBV5-5	TRBJ2-1	.	TGTGCCAGCAGCTTGAGACAATACTTCAATGAGCAGTTCTTC	CASSLRQYFNEQFF
TRBD1	TRBV2	TRBJ1-1	.	TGTGCCAGCAGGATGACAGGGAATAGGGACACTGAAGCTTTCTTT	CASRMTGNRDTEAFF
TRBD1	TRBV19	TRBJ2-7	.	TGTGCCAGTAGTGGGAGACAGGGGACAGCCTACGAGCAGTACTTC	CASSGRQGTAYEQYF